This is a list of T cell receptor beta chains from one sample in a study of molecular identifiers for immune sequencing clone quantification. TCRdb re-called the PCR reads with MiXCR, one entry per CDR3 protein. Here the sample spans 600,000 to 650,000 distinct CDR3 sequences, around 20% being singletons. The sequenced sample was naive CD8+ T cells from blood, with Jurkat cell RNA spiked in. Every receptor here comes from a human donor in good health. Some libraries in this study had Jurkat cell RNA spiked in. CDR3s include the opening cysteine and the closing phenylalanine or tryptophan. Fields, in order: V gene, CDR3 protein.

>TRBV9
CASSPGRFGRNAYNEQFF
>TRBV3-2
CASSQDPGRGAPEDGELFF
>TRBV20-1
CSASSPAGVRGDTQYF
>TRBV20-1
CRNQPQHF
>TRBV2
CASSGDDQVRLGDYGYTF
>TRBV27
CASSPQGASFTDTQYF
>TRBV6-2/TRBV6-3
CATNGGQYNSPLHF
>TRBV30
CAWMTGGSDYGYTF
>TRBV7-2
CASSQNRAQLYF
>TRBV4-3
CASSQDTSGQETQYF
>TRBV29-1
CSVRTSGRSNTGELFF
>TRBV20-1
CSARNLPVMNTEAFF
>TRBV4-3
CASSQGLAGGSETQYF
>TRBV12-3/TRBV12-4
CASSDLAGVTDTQYF
>TRBV7-9
CASSYRDVYINEQFF
>TRBV19
CASVQGAEANYGYTF
>TRBV27
CASSLHLNTEAFF
>TRBV5-8
CASSRIGMNTGELFF
>TRBV27
CASSKGVGNSPLHF
>TRBV27
CASALGGTGYEQYF
>TRBV6-2/TRBV6-3
CASSYSTAGKNSPLHF
>TRBV4-3
CASSQVAGGMNTEAFF
>TRBV5-1
CASSLDRGLTDGYTF
>TRBV9
CASSVGDRTYEQYF
>TRBV9
CASSVGGAETQYF
>TRBV30
CAWSVITSELYEQYF
>TRBV5-1
CASSFGQGDEQFF
>TRBV7-9
CASSHRYRGTDTQYF
>TRBV4-3
CASSQDLGTANQPQHF
>TRBV2
CASSGLSGRADTGELFF
>TRBV19
CASSMGLAGSSYEQYF
>TRBV27
CASIGSPTDTQYF
>TRBV30
CAWSALQPNMANYGYTF
>TRBV6-1
CASSQSTEGVGETQYF
>TRBV12-3/TRBV12-4
CASSHQGVTEAFF
>TRBV30
CAWFSGNTIYF
>TRBV19
CASSNGHSYEQYF
>TRBV2
CASPAVQAPPDTQYF
>TRBV9
CASSVGLNTDTQYF
>TRBV7-8
CASSLIHGTSGEVISTDTQYF
>TRBV3-1
CASSRPTMAGVADTQYF
>TRBV25-1
CASSESEGGPLHF
>TRBV9
CASSFTGTGYDEQYF
>TRBV29-1
CSVEDGSHEQYF
>TRBV7-2
CASSLAAGGGGPYNEQFF
>TRBV29-1
CSVALVVGGSLAYEQYF
>TRBV13
CASSRTGGHYEKLFF
>TRBV12-3/TRBV12-4
CASSFGGNGELFF
>TRBV7-2
CASKKRGLAGVGDTGELFF
>TRBV6-5
CASSCSLLAGGQGDTQYF
>TRBV7-9
CASSYPDREVYEQYF
>TRBV6-2/TRBV6-3
CASRASGLTDTQYF
>TRBV27
CASSPVLVTGPTGYTF